This T cell receptor (beta chain) was retrieved from a study of cytotoxic CD8 clonotypes in ibrutinib-treated CLL. Study as a whole: Researchers reported around 10 relapsed/refractory and about 14 treatment-naive patients, 17 to 18 of them IGHV unmutated.

Genomic DNA in an amount of roughly 2 micrograms was extracted from cryopreserved PBMCs and used for the preparation of TCR beta libraries. With sequencing, the targeted depth ranged from 1 in 200,000 to 1 in 1 million T cells. TCRdb's copy holds only in-frame clones and misses some; the assay was immunoSEQ multiplex PCR. The table lists about 310,000 clones, 70% to 80% of them singletons, with over 6.5% in the top ten. The CDR3 has 15 residues. Germline assignment: CDR1 SGHRS and CDR2 YFSETQ. The trim removed 6 bases at V and 1 base at J, leaving 6 bases unmatched. This clone was recorded only once. This receptor was identified in a human donor with chronic lymphocytic leukemia. This material consisted of PBMCs, taken before ibrutinib treatment. This chain joins TRBV5-1 and TRBJ2-4; TRBD1 agrees at 8 bases. The CDR3: CASTETGAAKNIQYF. DNA of the CDR3: TGCGCCAGCACAGAGACAGGGGCGGCCAAAAACATTCAGTACTTC.